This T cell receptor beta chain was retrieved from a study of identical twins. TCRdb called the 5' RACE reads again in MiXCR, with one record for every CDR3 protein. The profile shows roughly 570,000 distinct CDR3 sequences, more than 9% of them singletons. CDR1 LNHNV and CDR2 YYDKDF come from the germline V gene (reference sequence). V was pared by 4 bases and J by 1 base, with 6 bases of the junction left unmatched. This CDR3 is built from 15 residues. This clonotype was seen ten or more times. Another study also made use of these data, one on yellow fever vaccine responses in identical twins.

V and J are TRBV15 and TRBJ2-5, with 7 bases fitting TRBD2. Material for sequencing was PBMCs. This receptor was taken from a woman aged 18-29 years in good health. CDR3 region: CATSTSLAVQETQYF. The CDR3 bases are TGTGCCACCAGCACATCCCTAGCGGTCCAAGAGACCCAGTACTTC.